The 27 T cell receptor beta chains below were found in one sample sequenced in a study of identical twins. TCRdb ran MiXCR on the 5' RACE reads and lists one entry per CDR3 protein. The data hold some 250,000 distinct CDR3 sequences, with more than 9.5% observed a single time. The data also belong to a second study, concerning yellow fever vaccine responses in identical twins.

Material for sequencing was memory (CD45RO+) T cells sorted from blood. The receptors were gathered from a woman between 18 and 30 years old in good health.

The V call is TRBV20-1, the J call TRBJ2-1; 7 bases agree with TRBD2. This CDR3 spans 15 amino acids. With V trimmed by 3 bases and J by 3 bases, 8 bases remained unmatched. From germline, CDR1 is DFQATT and CDR2 SNEGSKA (reference sequence). This CDR3 reads CSASRRERFYNEQFF. CDR3 nucleotide sequence: TGCAGTGCTAGTAGGCGGGAGAGATTCTACAATGAGCAGTTCTTC.

The table lists this clonotype with a few counts. Here the CDR3 reads CASKSTDRGIQYF. The CDR3, as DNA: TGTGCCAGCAAGTCGACGGACAGGGGCATTCAGTACTTC. The rearrangement links TRBV5-6 to TRBJ2-4; 9 bases are shared with TRBD1. Germline CDR1 is SGHDT and CDR2 is YYEEEE. J lost 9 bases, V lost 6 bases, and 7 bases had no gene match. The CDR3 length is 13 residues.

The rearrangement uses TRBV4-3 and TRBJ2-7; no definite D call. Trimming cost V 1 base and J 6 bases, with 19 bases left between them. The CDR3 has 16 amino acids. CDR1 is LGHNA, CDR2 YSLEER, per germline. The CDR3 protein is CASSQVPEDLIFEQYF. DNA for the CDR3: TGCGCCAGCAGCCAAGTTCCCGAGGACCTAATTTTCGAGCAGTACTTC.

This clonotype was detected only a few times. The V gene is TRBV24-1, the J gene TRBJ2-1; TRBD2 agrees at 11 bases. Germline trimming cut 3 bases from V and 5 bases from J; bases unmatched to any gene: 8. Germline CDR1 KGHDR, CDR2 SFDVKD. This CDR3 has 17 residues. The CDR3 is CATSDRLLAGDHNEQFF. DNA of the CDR3: TGTGCCACCAGTGATCGCCTACTAGCGGGGGACCACAATGAGCAGTTCTTC.

The table lists this clonotype with many counts. Here the CDR3 DNA reads TGTGCCAGCAGCGGACGGACTAGCGGGGGGCCCTACACCGGGGAGCTGTTTTTT. Its translation: CASSGRTSGGPYTGELFF. The chain combines TRBV7-3 with TRBJ2-2; 14 bases agree with TRBD2. This CDR3 is 18 amino acids long. The V segment lost 5 bases and the J segment 3 bases; nucleotides outside the gene matches: 8. Germline CDR1 reads SGHTA; CDR2 reads FQGTGA.

A few counts support this clonotype. The V gene is TRBV9, the J gene TRBJ1-1; D not certain. V lost 10 bases and J 1 base, leaving 11 bases between the germline ends. Germline CDR1 and CDR2: SGDLS and YYNGEE. The CDR3 consists of 12 residues. The CDR3 DNA sequence: TGTGCCGGCCGGGTCGGGAACACTGAAGCTTTCTTT. Translating gives CAGRVGNTEAFF.

The sample holds many counts of this clonotype. V and J are TRBV7-2 and TRBJ2-1, with TRBD1 matching 7 bases. The CDR3 spans 16 residues. Germline values: CDR1 SGHTA, CDR2 FQGNSA. With V trimmed by 4 bases and J by 3 bases, 9 bases remained unmatched. Here the CDR3 reads CASSSAGTEVYNEQFF. CDR3 DNA: TGTGCCAGCAGCTCGGCCGGGACAGAAGTCTACAATGAGCAGTTCTTC. The full variable domain, completed using reference TRBV7-2 and TRBJ2-1, is GAGVSQSPSNKVTEKGKDVELRCDPISGHTALYWYRQSLGQGLEFLIYFQGNSAPDKSGLPSDRFSAERTGGSVSTLTIQRTQQEDSAVYLCASSSAGTEVYNEQFFGPGTRLTVL.

This chain joins TRBV5-8 and TRBJ1-6; 8 nucleotides agree with TRBD1. The germline V gene encodes CDR1 SGHTS and CDR2 YDEGEE. The CDR3 consists of 15 residues. Trimming took 4 bases from V and 7 from J; bases not matched to a gene: 7. In nucleotides, the CDR3 is TGTGCCAGCAGCGGCCGACAGGGGTCAAATTCACCCCTCCACTTT. Amino acid sequence: CASSGRQGSNSPLHF.

At least ten counts were recorded for this clonotype. The chain carries TRBV12-3 or TRBV12-4 and TRBJ2-1, with 8 bases fitting TRBD1. The CDR3 contains 14 residues. The J segment lost 3 bases and the V segment lost 6 bases, leaving 4 bases of the junction unmatched. The CDR3 loop is CASSRTGNYNEQFF. The CDR3 region has the DNA TGTGCCAGCAGCCGGACAGGGAACTACAATGAGCAGTTCTTC.

This clonotype was detected many times. The V gene is TRBV25-1, the J gene TRBJ1-4; no clear D gene. The germline V and J ends were trimmed by 8 bases and 8 bases, with 9 bases remaining between them. This CDR3 is 11 amino acids long. CDR1 and CDR2 from the germline V gene are MGHDK and SYGVNS. The CDR3 bases are TGTGCCAGCCGGTGGGAAGAAAAACTGTTTTTT. Amino acid sequence: CASRWEEKLFF.

The V gene is TRBV3-1, the J gene TRBJ2-1, with 8 bases that match TRBD2. V gave up 2 bases and J gave up 0 bases; unmatched junction bases: 6. Germline CDR1 is LGHDT and CDR2 is YNNKEL (reference sequence). The CDR3 is 17 residues long. DNA of the CDR3: TGTGCCAGCAGCCAACGGGCAGCGGGGGACTCCTACAATGAGCAGTTCTTC. Translated: CASSQRAAGDSYNEQFF.

This clonotype was counted many times. The V and J genes are TRBV28 and TRBJ2-4; either TRBD1 or TRBD2 may fit D (5 bases each). Germline lookup yields CDR1 MDHEN and CDR2 SYDVKM. Trimming took 6 bases from V and 10 from J, leaving 25 bases between them. The length of the CDR3 is 16 residues. The CDR3 DNA reads as TGTGCCAGCAGGCCTCGGGGCGACGGGGTGAAACGGATTCAGTACTTC. Its protein is CASRPRGDGVKRIQYF.

The V gene is TRBV6-5, the J gene TRBJ2-3; D is unresolved. V lost 7 bases to trimming and J lost 5 bases, with 10 bases between them. CDR1 is MNHEY, CDR2 SVGAGI, per germline. There are 12 residues in the CDR3. This chain's CDR3 is CASISKGDTQYF. The CDR3, as DNA: TGTGCCAGCATTTCGAAGGGAGATACGCAGTATTTT.

The CDR3 DNA sequence: TGTGCCAGCAGCTTGGCTAGCAATTACAATGAGCAGTTCTTC. Translated: CASSLASNYNEQFF. The V and J genes are TRBV11-2 and TRBJ2-1, with a tentative D call TRBD2 (5 bases). CDR3 length equals 14 residues. The V gene lost 3 bases and the J gene lost 4 bases, with 10 bases spanning the gap. Germline V gives CDR1 SGHAT, CDR2 FQNNGV.

This chain uses TRBV7-9 with TRBJ2-1, with 14 bases fitting TRBD2. This CDR3 comprises 17 residues. With 3 bases clipped from V and 9 bases from J, the junction kept 10 bases outside the gene matches. From germline, CDR1 is SEHNR and CDR2 FQNEAQ (reference sequence). DNA for the CDR3: TGTGCCAGCAGCTTCTCCGAGACTAGCGGGAGGGCGGGTGAGCAGTTCTTC. It encodes CASSFSETSGRAGEQFF.

The table lists this clonotype with many counts. This chain uses TRBV4-2 with TRBJ1-1; D may be TRBD1 (6 bases). Germline-derived CDR1 and CDR2 are LGHNA and YNFKEQ. V was cut by 4 bases and J by 5 bases, with 11 bases left in between. The CDR3 is 13 residues long. The chain's CDR3 is CASSRRGLTEAFF. Here the CDR3 DNA reads TGTGCCAGCAGCCGCAGGGGTTTGACTGAAGCTTTCTTT.

This clonotype occurred a few times. J is TRBJ1-6 and V is TRBV5-1; a weak D match, TRBD1 (5 bases). V dropped 4 bases and J dropped 6 bases, with 17 bases sitting between them. Germline CDR1 and CDR2: SGHRS and YFSETQ. This CDR3 contains 16 residues. The CDR3 DNA follows: TGCGCCAGCAGCCCATACTCCCAGGGTGGTAATTCACCCCTCCACTTT. Translating it yields CASSPYSQGGNSPLHF.

The CDR3 loop reads CASSPGQGPSEQYF. The DNA for the CDR3 is TGTGCCAGCTCACCGGGACAGGGACCTTCGGAGCAGTACTTC. This sequence joins TRBV18 and TRBJ2-7; 9 bases are a match to TRBD1. The CDR3 runs to 14 residues. Germline V gene lookup returns CDR1 KGHSH and CDR2 LQKENI. Losses at the gene ends were 3 bases for V and 7 bases for J; bases not matched to a gene: 7.

This clonotype appeared many times. V is TRBV7-9 and J is TRBJ2-1, with 9 bases fitting TRBD1. The germline V gene has CDR1 SEHNR and CDR2 FQNEAQ (reference sequence). There are 14 residues in the CDR3. J gave up 15 bases and V 0 bases, and 9 bases lay outside the gene matches. The CDR3 spells CASSLAGTGTGWFF. In nucleotides, the CDR3 is TGTGCCAGCAGCTTAGCGGGGACCGGGACAGGGTGGTTCTTC.

The chain combines TRBV20-1 with TRBJ2-3, with D tentatively TRBD2 (5 bases). CDR1 and CDR2 from the germline V gene are DFQATT and SNEGSKA (reference sequence). Trimming pared 5 bases from V and 0 bases from J, leaving 9 bases between. The CDR3 runs 13 residues. CDR3 in DNA: TGCAGTGCTCACTGGACTAGCACAGATACGCAGTATTTT. Protein: CSAHWTSTDTQYF.

This clonotype was found a few times. The chain has TRBV7-2 and TRBJ2-5; 8 nucleotides line up with TRBD2. This CDR3 is built from 17 residues. V lost 5 bases to trimming and J lost 2 bases; unmatched junction nucleotides: 13. Germline V CDR1 and CDR2: SGHTA, FQGNSA. CDR3 in amino acids: CASSPSAGVVPQETQYF. The DNA for the CDR3 is TGTGCCAGCAGCCCATCAGCGGGGGTTGTGCCTCAAGAGACCCAGTACTTC.

This rearrangement joins TRBV5-1 to TRBJ2-6; TRBD2 aligns across 8 bases. V trimming: 2 bases; J trimming: 4 bases; junction bases outside the gene matches: 8. The CDR3 is 17 amino acids. Germline CDR1 and CDR2: SGHRS and YFSETQ. CDR3 region: CASSFERGGGGANVLTF. DNA for the CDR3: TGCGCCAGCAGCTTTGAACGGGGGGGTGGAGGGGCCAACGTCCTGACTTTC.

This clonotype was detected ten times or more. V gene TRBV10-3 combines with J gene TRBJ2-1; 7 bases fit TRBD1. The V segment lost 0 bases and the J segment 15 bases; nucleotides outside the gene matches: 5. Germline V lookup: CDR1 ENHRY, CDR2 SYGVKD. CDR3 length equals 12 residues. The CDR3 reads CAISESQGPPFF. CDR3 DNA sequence: TGTGCCATCAGTGAGTCACAGGGGCCCCCGTTCTTC.

The table lists this clonotype with many counts. The rearrangement links TRBV7-2 to TRBJ1-2; TRBD1 aligns across 7 bases. CDR1 is SGHTA and CDR2 is FQGNSA in the germline V gene. This CDR3 contains 16 residues. V shed 3 bases, J shed 7 bases, and the junction held 14 bases outside the gene matches. The CDR3 reads CASSFPGVTGEGGYTF. DNA of the CDR3: TGTGCCAGCAGCTTCCCGGGGGTCACAGGGGAAGGTGGCTACACCTTC.

This clonotype was picked up a small number of times. This chain joins TRBV2 and TRBJ2-4; 7 bases align to TRBD2. This CDR3 contains 16 residues. V lost 2 bases, J lost 2 bases, and 6 bases stayed unmatched. CDR1 is SNHLY and CDR2 is FYNNEI in the germline V gene. CDR3 residues: CASSEYTSATKNIQYF. The CDR3 DNA is TGTGCCAGCAGTGAATATACTAGCGCGACCAAAAACATTCAGTACTTC.

The CDR3 nucleotides read TGTGCCATCAGTTCCGGGGAAGCGGAGACCCAGTACTTC. Encoded protein: CAISSGEAETQYF. The chain links TRBV10-3 to TRBJ2-5; TRBD2 might be the D (5 bases). With 5 bases removed from V and 5 bases from J, the gap between germline ends came to 12 bases. Germline V CDR1 and CDR2: ENHRY, SYGVKD. The CDR3 covers 13 residues.

This clonotype was observed a handful of times. This sequence joins TRBV21-1 and TRBJ2-5; the table's TRBD1 call for D was not verified on the DNA. TRBV21-1 is classified as a pseudogene. The CDR3 is 12 residues long. The CDR3 spells CARSGIGETQYF. The CDR3 DNA reads as TGTGCCAGGAGCGGGATAGGGGAGACCCAGTACTTC.